The 21 T cell receptor beta chains reported below all come from one sample, sequenced in a study of T cells in Graves' hyperthyroidism and ophthalmopathy. RNA transcripts yielded amplified TCR beta CDR3 regions. Primed by the HTBI set, a first-round RT-PCR was run on the TCR CDR3. One entry per CDR3 protein, called by TCRdb with MiXCR from the multiplex PCR reads. This sample has around 250,000 distinct CDR3 sequences, with roughly 17% found just once. Sequencing input: blood. The source of these receptors is a young woman with Graves' ophthalmopathy.

This clonotype was seen at least ten times. The rearrangement uses TRBV7-8 and TRBJ1-1; D is undetermined. Germline lookup yields CDR1 SGHVS and CDR2 FQNEAQ. CDR3 length: 14 amino acids. The V end was cut by 0 bases, the J end by 0 bases, with 5 bases between. The chain's CDR3 is CASSLATLNTEAFF. CDR3 nucleotide sequence: TGTGCCAGCAGCTTAGCGACATTGAACACTGAAGCTTTCTTT.

This clonotype was found many times. In nucleotides, the CDR3 is TGTGCCATCAGTGTCGGGCTAGCAGTAGGAGAGACCCAGTACTTC. This encodes CAISVGLAVGETQYF. The chain links TRBV10-3 to TRBJ2-5, with D maybe TRBD2 (5 bases). This CDR3 is 15 amino acids long. Germline CDR1 is ENHRY and CDR2 is SYGVKD. Trimming pared 4 bases from V and 4 bases from J, leaving 16 bases between.

This clonotype came up many times. This chain links TRBV13 with TRBJ1-1; 7 bases fit TRBD1. CDR3 length equals 13 residues. Germline CDR1 and CDR2: PRHDT and FYEKMQ (reference sequence). The V segment lost 5 bases and the J segment 4 bases; nucleotides outside the gene matches: 4. The CDR3 is CASSQQGITEAFF. In DNA form, the CDR3 reads TGTGCCAGCAGCCAACAGGGGATCACTGAAGCTTTCTTT.

The chain is built from TRBV2 and TRBJ2-1, with TRBD2 matching 12 bases. This CDR3 spans 14 amino acids. Germline trimming cut 6 bases from V and 7 bases from J; bases unmatched to any gene: 4. Per the germline V gene, CDR1 is SNHLY and CDR2 is FYNNEI. This CDR3 reads CASSRTSGDNEQFF. As DNA, the CDR3 is TGTGCCAGCAGCAGGACTAGCGGGGATAATGAGCAGTTCTTC.

This clonotype was seen repeatedly, ten times or more. The gene calls are TRBV3-1 and TRBJ2-7; D not certain. There are 12 residues in the CDR3. With 1 base removed from V and 3 bases from J, the gap between germline ends came to 4 bases. Germline CDR1 and CDR2: LGHDT and YNNKEL (reference sequence). The CDR3 sequence: CASSQAGYEQYF. The DNA for the CDR3 is TGTGCCAGCAGCCAAGCCGGCTACGAGCAGTACTTC.

This clonotype was recorded many times. This chain joins TRBV27 and TRBJ2-1, with 13 bases that match TRBD2. Looked up from germline, CDR1 is MNHEY and CDR2 is SMNVEV (reference sequence). The CDR3 sequence is 17 residues long. V shed 6 bases and J 2 bases; nucleotides not matched to a gene: 7. The CDR3 DNA is TGTGCCAGCAGAGGGACTAGCGGGGCCTCTCCCTACAATGAGCAGTTCTTC. It yields the protein CASRGTSGASPYNEQFF.

This clonotype was recorded at least ten times. The V gene is TRBV28, the J gene TRBJ1-2, with TRBD1 matching 7 bases. J lost 2 bases, V lost 4 bases, and 4 bases had no gene match. The CDR3 extends over 14 amino acids. The germline gives CDR1 MDHEN, CDR2 SYDVKM. In nucleotides, the CDR3 is TGTGCCAGCAGTTCCCCCAGGGGGAACTATGGCTACACCTTC. This codes for CASSSPRGNYGYTF.

This clonotype showed up many times. This chain connects TRBV20-1 to TRBJ2-3; 12 positions match TRBD2. The CDR3 spans 15 residues. The J segment lost 0 bases and the V segment lost 6 bases, leaving 4 bases of the junction unmatched. Looked up from germline, CDR1 is DFQATT and CDR2 is SNEGSKA (reference sequence). Here the CDR3 DNA reads TGCAGTGCCCATGGACTAGCGGGGAGCACAGATACGCAGTATTTT. This codes for CSAHGLAGSTDTQYF.

This chain joins TRBV18 and TRBJ2-7; D uncertain. Germline V CDR1 and CDR2: KGHSH, LQKENI. Trimming shortened V by 2 bases and J by 7 bases, and 12 bases separated the two germline ends. This CDR3 has 13 residues. The CDR3 spells CASSPGSAAEQYF. CDR3 nucleotides: TGTGCCAGCTCACCAGGTAGTGCGGCGGAGCAGTACTTC.

This sequence joins TRBV2 and TRBJ1-2; TRBD1 matches 8 bases. Germline loops: CDR1 SNHLY, CDR2 FYNNEI. The CDR3 runs 14 residues. J lost 3 bases, V lost 6 bases, and 6 bases had no gene match. As DNA, the CDR3 is TGTGCCAGCAGCAGGACAGGGTCGTACTATGGCTACACCTTC. Its protein is CASSRTGSYYGYTF.

This clonotype occurred many times. V and J are TRBV28 and TRBJ2-7; D possibly matches TRBD1 or TRBD2 (7 bases each). Germline-derived CDR1 and CDR2 are MDHEN and SYDVKM. The V end was cut by 6 bases, the J end by 1 base, with 16 bases between. CDR3 length equals 15 residues. The CDR3 DNA is TGTGCCAGCAGCCAGGGGGGGGACAGATCCTACGAGCAGTACTTC. Its translation: CASSQGGDRSYEQYF.

This clonotype was seen at least ten times. The chain combines TRBV18 with TRBJ2-2; D remains ambiguous. The length of the CDR3 is 13 residues. Trimming pared 5 bases from V and 7 bases from J, leaving 11 bases between. Per germline, CDR1 KGHSH and CDR2 LQKENI. The CDR3 reads CASSGVSDGELFF. CDR3 bases: TGTGCCAGCTCAGGGGTCTCGGACGGGGAGCTGTTTTTT.

This chain joins TRBV6-5 and TRBJ2-5; 14 bases agree with TRBD2. V lost 0 bases to trimming and J lost 5 bases; unmatched junction nucleotides: 5. The CDR3 contains 17 residues. Germline loops: CDR1 MNHEY, CDR2 SVGAGI. CDR3 sequence (DNA): TGTGCCAGCAGTTACTCCTCCGGGACTAGCGGGAGTGAGACCCAGTACTTC. Amino acids: CASSYSSGTSGSETQYF.

The chain links TRBV9 to TRBJ2-5; TRBD2 matches 8 bases. The CDR3 is 16 amino acids. Trimming removed 0 bases from V and 7 bases from J; junction bases left unmatched: 11. CDR1 and CDR2 from the germline V gene are SGDLS and YYNGEE. The CDR3, as DNA: TGTGCCAGCAGCGTAGGGTTGGCGGGGGGCCCAGGGACCCAGTACTTC. It encodes CASSVGLAGGPGTQYF.

This clonotype was picked up many times. The chain joins TRBV19 to TRBJ1-2; D may be TRBD1 (6 bases). The V gene lost 3 bases and the J gene lost 7 bases, with 18 bases spanning the gap. The CDR3 is 15 residues long. Germline CDR1 reads LNHDA; CDR2 reads SQIVND (reference sequence). CDR3 sequence (DNA): TGTGCCAGTAGTATCTGGAGCAGCGTCAGGGGTGGCTACACCTTC. It encodes CASSIWSSVRGGYTF.

The chain is built from TRBV28 and TRBJ2-5; D remains ambiguous. Germline V CDR1 and CDR2: MDHEN, SYDVKM. Between the trimmed V and J ends, which lost 5 bases and 0 bases, there was a span of 16 bases. CDR3 length equals 16 residues. CDR3 protein: CASSPPITEYQETQYF. CDR3 in DNA: TGTGCCAGCAGTCCCCCAATTACAGAGTACCAAGAGACCCAGTACTTC. The full variable domain, with the rest looked up from reference TRBV28 and TRBJ2-5, is DVKVTQSSRYLVKRTGEKVFLECVQDMDHENMFWYRQDPGLGLRLIYFSYDVKMKEKGDIPEGYSVSREKKERFSLILESASTNQTSMYLCASSPPITEYQETQYFGPGTRLLVL.

This clonotype showed up many times. The chain combines TRBV7-3 with TRBJ2-3; D may correspond to TRBD1 or TRBD2 (5 bases each). With 3 bases removed from V and 6 bases from J, the gap between germline ends came to 13 bases. Germline V gene data show CDR1 as SGHTA and CDR2 as FQGTGA. The CDR3 has 14 residues. CDR3 nucleotide sequence: TGTGCCAGCAGCTTGTCCGGGACGATGGATACGCAGTATTTT. Translation gives CASSLSGTMDTQYF. Full variable domain (missing parts from reference TRBV7-3 and TRBJ2-3): GAGVSQTPSNKVTEKGKYVELRCDPISGHTALYWYRQSLGQGPEFLIYFQGTGAADDSGLPNDRFFAVRPEGSVSTLKIQRTERGDSAVYLCASSLSGTMDTQYFGPGTRLTVL.

This clonotype was seen many times. V gene TRBV9 combines with J gene TRBJ2-5; 8 positions agree with TRBD2. The V segment lost 4 bases and the J segment 1 base; nucleotides outside the gene matches: 9. The V gene's germline CDR1 is SGDLS and CDR2 YYNGEE. The CDR3 consists of 16 residues. The CDR3 here is CASSSGVAGGQETQYF. CDR3 bases: TGTGCCAGCAGCTCAGGGGTCGCGGGGGGCCAAGAGACCCAGTACTTC.

A word on this clonotype: Germline and junction disagree at one end, which may indicate a read error. The genes are TRBV7-6 and TRBJ2-6; TRBD2 might be the D (6 bases). The CDR3 runs 15 residues. The germline V gene has CDR1 SGHVS and CDR2 FNYEAQ. CDR3 amino acids: CANSLYGGGANVLTF. CDR3 DNA: TGTGCCAACAGCTTATATGGGGGGGGGGCCAACGTCCTGACTTTC.

At least ten counts were recorded for this clonotype. The chain joins TRBV10-3 to TRBJ1-2; 9 bases agree with TRBD1. Looked up from germline, CDR1 is ENHRY and CDR2 is SYGVKD. CDR3 length: 15 amino acids. The J segment lost 2 bases and the V segment lost 7 bases, leaving 8 bases of the junction unmatched. The CDR3 bases are TGTGCCATCAATACCCCGGGACAGGGAAACTATGGCTACACCTTC. Protein sequence: CAINTPGQGNYGYTF.

This clonotype was seen only a few times. Mismatch with germline at one junction end may stem from a read error. This chain uses TRBV5-4 with TRBJ1-2; no clear D. Germline V gene lookup returns CDR1 SGHNT and CDR2 YYREEE (reference sequence). The CDR3 runs 12 residues. The CDR3 is CASRFGSGGYTF. CDR3 nucleotide sequence: TGTGCCAGCCGCTTTGGGTCGGGTGGCTACACCTTC.